One sample yielded the 17 T cell receptor beta chains listed below, sequenced in a study of cytomegalovirus exposure and HLA in healthy donors. PCR employed 60 Vbeta and 13 Jbeta primers. The method was immunoSEQ multiplex PCR; TCRdb's version includes in-frame clones alone and lacks a portion of them. The data show approximately 82,000 clones, approximately 65% seen once. The sample consisted of PBMCs. Receptors were obtained from a woman aged 25-40 years in good health and CMV-seropositive.

This clone appeared a few times. This chain joins TRBV15 and TRBJ1-2, with 7 bases aligning to TRBD1. The CDR3 length is 15 residues. V was clipped by 5 bases and J by 2 bases; unmatched bases: 8. The germline gives CDR1 LNHNV, CDR2 YYDKDF (reference sequence). CDR3 in DNA: TGTGCCACCAGCGGAGGTTCGACAGGGAACTATGGCTACACCTTC. Residues: CATSGGSTGNYGYTF.

The genes are TRBV5-1 and TRBJ1-2, with 7 bases fitting TRBD1. Per the germline V gene, CDR1 is SGHRS and CDR2 is YFSETQ. CDR3 length: 15 residues. After removal of 4 bases from V and 4 bases from J, the junction contained 10 bases not matched to a gene. CDR3 in amino acids: CASSPMTGMSYGYTF. The CDR3 region has the DNA TGCGCCAGCAGCCCAATGACAGGGATGAGCTATGGCTACACCTTC. The entire variable domain, with the rest obtained from reference TRBV5-1 and TRBJ1-2, is as follows: KAGVTQTPRYLIKTRGQQVTLSCSPISGHRSVSWYQQTPGQGLQFLFEYFSETQRNKGNFPGRFSGRQFSNSRSEMNVSTLELGDSALYLCASSPMTGMSYGYTFGSGTRLTVV.

The rearrangement links TRBV2 to TRBJ1-1, with a weak D call TRBD1 (5 bases). Per the germline V gene, CDR1 is SNHLY and CDR2 is FYNNEI. Trimming took off 6 bases at V and 2 bases at J, with 10 bases between the two ends. The CDR3 contains 13 residues. CDR3 sequence: CASRPQGNTEAFF. The CDR3, as DNA: TGTGCCAGCAGGCCCCAGGGAAACACTGAAGCTTTCTTT.

The gene calls are TRBV28 and TRBJ1-2; D is unresolved. Trimming pared 5 bases from V and 1 base from J, leaving 14 bases between. CDR1 MDHEN and CDR2 SYDVKM come from the germline V gene. The CDR3 totals 15 residues. The CDR3 bases are TGTGCCAGCAGTCTCCGAGCCCAAATTAACTATGGCTACACCTTC. It codes for CASSLRAQINYGYTF.

The chain employs TRBV7-2 and TRBJ1-4; a possible D gene is TRBD1 (6 bases). CDR1 and CDR2 from the germline V gene are SGHTA and FQGNSA. Trimming stripped 7 bases from V and 6 bases from J, with 15 bases between. The CDR3 has 14 amino acids. The CDR3 spells CASTYTGSDEKLFF. The CDR3 bases are TGTGCCAGCACCTATACAGGGAGCGATGAAAAACTGTTTTTT.

Regarding this clone: A read error may produce the germline difference seen at one junction end. The V and J genes are TRBV15 and TRBJ1-5, with 8 bases fitting TRBD1. Per the germline V gene, CDR1 is LNHNV and CDR2 is YYDKDF (reference sequence). The CDR3 totals 14 residues. The CDR3, as DNA: TGTGCCACCAGCCGAGACAGGGGTTATCAGCCCCAGCATTTT. Translating gives CATSRDRGYQPQHF.

This sequence joins TRBV10-3 and TRBJ2-1; D perhaps matches TRBD1 (5 bases). V was trimmed by 2 bases and J by 3 bases, leaving 5 bases between them. Per the germline V gene, CDR1 is ENHRY and CDR2 is SYGVKD. The CDR3 spans 13 residues. The CDR3 DNA reads as TGTGCCATCAGTGAGAGGGGCTACAATGAGCAGTTCTTC. Translating it yields CAISERGYNEQFF.

The DNA of the CDR3 is TGCAGCGTTGGGTCGCAGGGATTGAACACTGAAGCTTTCTTT. Encoded protein: CSVGSQGLNTEAFF. V usage is TRBV29-1 and J usage is TRBJ1-1; possible D gene TRBD1, 5 bases. Trimming pared 4 bases from V and 0 bases from J, leaving 12 bases between. The CDR3 runs 14 residues. CDR1 and CDR2 from the germline V gene are SQVTM and ANQGSEA.

The genes are TRBV28 and TRBJ1-5; D possibly corresponds to TRBD1 (5 bases). This CDR3 region has 16 residues. Trimming left V 2 bases short and J 0 bases short, with 11 bases between. Germline-derived CDR1 and CDR2 are MDHEN and SYDVKM. The CDR3 sequence: CASSLGGLYSNQPQHF. As DNA, the CDR3 is TGTGCCAGCAGTTTAGGGGGACTCTATAGCAATCAGCCCCAGCATTTT.

J is TRBJ2-7 and V is TRBV4-2, with 10 bases identical to TRBD1. This CDR3 has 17 residues. V shed 1 base and J 5 bases; nucleotides not matched to a gene: 11. CDR1 is LGHNA and CDR2 is YNFKEQ in the germline V gene. CDR3 DNA sequence: TGTGCCAGCAGCCAAGCATCATTGGACAGGGGGATCAACGAGCAGTACTTC. Translated, it gives CASSQASLDRGINEQYF.

The chain couples TRBV15 to TRBJ2-6; tentative D call: TRBD2 (5 bases). The CDR3 is made up of 16 amino acids. In germline, CDR1 is LNHNV, CDR2 YYDKDF (reference sequence). V gave up 5 bases and J gave up 0 bases, with 11 bases separating them. The CDR3, as DNA: TGTGCCACCAGCTTTGGGAGCTTCTCTGGGGCCAACGTCCTGACTTTC. Its translation is CATSFGSFSGANVLTF.

The chain's CDR3 is CASSLVAGGRDEQFF. CDR3 bases: TGCGCCAGCAGCTTAGTAGCGGGGGGGCGGGATGAGCAGTTCTTC. The V and J genes are TRBV5-1 and TRBJ2-1; 11 bases align to TRBD2. The ends lost 2 bases at V and 8 bases at J; junction bases unmatched: 6. The CDR3 is made up of 15 amino acids. The germline CDR1 and CDR2 sequences are SGHRS and YFSETQ.

This chain uses TRBV16 with TRBJ1-3, with a weak D call TRBD1 (5 bases). The germline V gene encodes CDR1 KGHSY and CDR2 FQNENV. V was pared by 3 bases and J by 4 bases, with 13 bases between. This CDR3 is 15 amino acids long. The DNA for the CDR3 is TGTGCCAGCAGCCAGGACATCCAGTCCGGAAACACCATATATTTT. Translation gives CASSQDIQSGNTIYF. Variable domain in full (rest from reference TRBV16 and TRBJ1-3): GEEVAQTPKHLVRGEGQKAKLYCAPIKGHSYVFWYQQVLKNEFKFLISFQNENVFDETGMPKERFSAKCLPNSPCSLEIQATKLEDSAVYFCASSQDIQSGNTIYFGEGSWLTVV.

The CDR3 DNA follows: TGTGCCATCAGTCCGGGACAGGGACCTTACGAGCAGTACTTC. This sequence encodes CAISPGQGPYEQYF. The chain joins TRBV10-3 to TRBJ2-7; TRBD1 aligns across 9 bases. Germline V gene sequence: CDR1 ENHRY, CDR2 SYGVKD. V trimming: 5 bases; J trimming: 4 bases; junction bases outside the gene matches: 6. CDR3 size: 14 residues.

This clone turned up a few times. The J gene is TRBJ2-7, the V gene TRBV30; D possibly corresponds to TRBD1 (5 bases). Trimming left V 6 bases short and J 4 bases short, with 10 bases between. The CDR3 consists of 11 residues. The germline V gene encodes CDR1 GTSNPN and CDR2 SVGIG (reference sequence). CDR3 loop: CACQGSYEQYF. The CDR3 bases are TGTGCCTGTCAGGGTTCATACGAGCAGTACTTC. Supplemented by reference TRBV30 and TRBJ2-7, the full variable domain reads SQTIHQWPATLVQPVGSPLSLECTVEGTSNPNLYWYRQAAGRGLQLLFYSVGIGQISSEVPQNLSASRPQDRQFILSSKKLLLSDSGFYLCACQGSYEQYFGPGTRLTVT.

This chain joins TRBV2 and TRBJ1-2; D possibly corresponds to TRBD1 (6 bases). V lost 8 bases and J lost 1, with 8 bases in between. Germline loops: CDR1 SNHLY, CDR2 FYNNEI. CDR3 length: 12 amino acids. The chain's CDR3 is CASGQNNYGYTF. CDR3 sequence (DNA): TGTGCCAGCGGACAGAATAACTATGGCTACACCTTC.

The genes are TRBV6-1 and TRBJ1-1; weak D call: TRBD1 (5 bases). Trimming took off 4 bases at V and 0 bases at J, with 12 bases between the two ends. The length of the CDR3 is 15 residues. Germline V gives CDR1 MNHNS, CDR2 SASEGT. CDR3 residues: CASSALTAMNTEAFF. The CDR3 nucleotides read TGTGCCAGCAGTGCCCTGACAGCTATGAACACTGAAGCTTTCTTT.